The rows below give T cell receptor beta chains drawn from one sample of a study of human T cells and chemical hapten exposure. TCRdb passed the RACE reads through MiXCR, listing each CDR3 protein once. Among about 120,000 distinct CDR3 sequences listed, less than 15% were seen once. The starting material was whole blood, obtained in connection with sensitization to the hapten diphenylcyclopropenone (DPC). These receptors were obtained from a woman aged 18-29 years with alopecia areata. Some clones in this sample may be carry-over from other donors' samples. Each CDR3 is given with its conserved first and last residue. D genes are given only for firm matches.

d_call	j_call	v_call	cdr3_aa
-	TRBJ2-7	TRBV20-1	CSARGRADYEQYF
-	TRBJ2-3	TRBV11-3	CASSLGPPGDTQYF
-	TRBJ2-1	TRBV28	CASSSAGRDEQFF
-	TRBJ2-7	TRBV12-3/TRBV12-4	CASTLGQFYEQYF
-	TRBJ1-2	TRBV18	CASSPSQEDYGYTF
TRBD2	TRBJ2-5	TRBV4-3	CASSQDTADAGGLETQYF
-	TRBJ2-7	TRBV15	CATSRDSGPYEQYF
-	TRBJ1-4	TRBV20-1	CSAIGSSQGKLFF
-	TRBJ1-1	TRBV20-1	CSARVPPLNTEAFF
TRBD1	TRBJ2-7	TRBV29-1	CSCDRGDEQYF
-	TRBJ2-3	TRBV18	CASSPLLESTDTQYF
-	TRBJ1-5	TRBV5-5	CASSFVAGIQPQHF
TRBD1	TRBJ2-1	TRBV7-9	CASSLMAGQVYGNEQFF
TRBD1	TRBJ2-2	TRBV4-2	CASSQDSLGQDTAGELFF
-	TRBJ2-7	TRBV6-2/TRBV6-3	CASSYSARSDGQYF
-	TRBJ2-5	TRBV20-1	CSAGHHAQETQYF
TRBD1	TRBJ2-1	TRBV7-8	CASSLAGQGLYNEQFF
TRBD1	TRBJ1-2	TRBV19	CASSIRQGNGYTF
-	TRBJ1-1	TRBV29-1	CSVGVGGAFF
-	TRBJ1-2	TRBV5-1	CASSLAAGLNYGYTF
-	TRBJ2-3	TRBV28	CASSLGLARSTDTQYF
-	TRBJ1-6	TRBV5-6	CASSSTSDSTRSPLHF
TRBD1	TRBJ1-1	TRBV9	CASSGRTGNTEAFF
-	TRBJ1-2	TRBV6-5	CASSYGLTGPYTF
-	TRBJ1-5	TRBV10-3	CAISATGGSNQPQHF
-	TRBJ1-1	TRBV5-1	CASSLGGSSTEAFF
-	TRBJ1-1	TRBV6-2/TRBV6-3	CASSYDPGSNTEAFF
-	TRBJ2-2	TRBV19	CASSILGKTGELFF
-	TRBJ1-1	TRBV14	CASSQEDRRGGSTEAFF
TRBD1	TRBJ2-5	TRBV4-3	CASSQEVGGTGVEETQYF
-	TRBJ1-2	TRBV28	CASTWRGNGYTF
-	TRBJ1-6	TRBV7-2	CASSLDAPSPLHF